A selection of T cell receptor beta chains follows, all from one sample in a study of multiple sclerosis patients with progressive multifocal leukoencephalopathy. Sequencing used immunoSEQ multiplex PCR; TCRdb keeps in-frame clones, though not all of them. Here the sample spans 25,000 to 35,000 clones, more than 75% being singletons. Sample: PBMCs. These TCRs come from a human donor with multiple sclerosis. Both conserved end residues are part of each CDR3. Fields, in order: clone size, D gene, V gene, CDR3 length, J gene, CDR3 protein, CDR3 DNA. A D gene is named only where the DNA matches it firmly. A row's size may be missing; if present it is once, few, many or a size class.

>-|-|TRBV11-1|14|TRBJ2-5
CASRIGIGQETQYF
TGTGCCAGCAGAATCGGGATCGGCCAAGAGACCCAGTACTTC
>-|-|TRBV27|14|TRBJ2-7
CASSFGGALHEQYF
TGTGCCAGCAGTTTTGGGGGGGCGCTTCACGAGCAGTACTTC
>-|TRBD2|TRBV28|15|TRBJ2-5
CASRPSGGLQETQYF
TGTGCCAGCAGACCTAGCGGGGGCCTCCAAGAGACCCAGTACTTC
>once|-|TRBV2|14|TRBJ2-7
CASSEQPASYEQYF
TGTGCCAGCAGTGAACAACCCGCCTCCTACGAGCAGTACTTC
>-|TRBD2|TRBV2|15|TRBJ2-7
CASRANLAGSYEQYF
TGTGCCAGCAGGGCCAATCTAGCGGGCTCCTACGAGCAGTACTTC
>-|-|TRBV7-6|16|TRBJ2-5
CASSPSRRGSQETQYF
TGTGCCAGCAGCCCGTCGCGGCGTGGCAGCCAAGAGACCCAGTACTTC
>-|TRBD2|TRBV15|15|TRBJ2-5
CATSRGLAGEATQYF
TGTGCCACCAGCAGGGGACTAGCGGGGGAGGCGACCCAGTACTTC
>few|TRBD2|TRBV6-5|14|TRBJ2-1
CASIAGGAYNEQFF
TGTGCCAGCATTGCGGGGGGGGCCTACAATGAGCAGTTCTTC
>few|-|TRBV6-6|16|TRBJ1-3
CASSYSGGLSGNTIYF
TGTGCCAGCAGTTACTCGGGGGGCCTCTCTGGAAACACCATATATTTT
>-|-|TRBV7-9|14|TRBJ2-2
CASSSHLGTGELFF
TGTGCCAGCAGCTCCCACCTTGGGACCGGGGAGCTGTTTTTT
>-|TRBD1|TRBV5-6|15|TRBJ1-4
CASREQGRTNEKLFF
TGTGCCAGCAGGGAACAGGGGAGGACTAATGAAAAACTGTTTTTT
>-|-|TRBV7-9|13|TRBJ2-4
CASSLGGKNIQYF
TGTGCCAGCAGCTTAGGGGGCAAAAACATTCAGTACTTC
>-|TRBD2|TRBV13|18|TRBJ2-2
CASSLEIAGGPNTGELFF
TGTGCCAGCAGCTTAGAAATAGCGGGAGGACCGAACACCGGGGAGCTGTTTTTT
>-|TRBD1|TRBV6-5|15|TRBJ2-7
CASSYSATGVYEQYF
TGTGCCAGCAGTTACTCCGCAACAGGGGTATACGAGCAGTACTTC
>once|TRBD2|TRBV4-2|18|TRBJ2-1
CASSQESPASGSYNEQFF
TGTGCCAGCAGCCAAGAATCCCCCGCTAGCGGGAGTTACAATGAGCAGTTCTTC
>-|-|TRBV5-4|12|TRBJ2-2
CASSLNTGELFF
TGTGCCAGCAGCCTTAACACCGGGGAGCTGTTTTTT
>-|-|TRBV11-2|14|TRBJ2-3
CASSRGTHTDTQYF
TGTGCCAGCAGCCGGGGGACCCACACAGATACGCAGTATTTT
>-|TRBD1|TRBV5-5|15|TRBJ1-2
CASSWGQGSSGGYTF
TGTGCCAGCAGCTGGGGACAGGGATCGTCCGGTGGCTACACCTTC
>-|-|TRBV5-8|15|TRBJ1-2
CASSLSPRGVYGYTF
TGTGCCAGCAGCTTGTCTCCCAGGGGTGTCTATGGCTACACCTTC